These T cell receptor beta chains were read from a single sample in a study of T cell clonotyping in hematopoietic cell transplantation. Libraries were prepared by immunoSEQ multiplex PCR; TCRdb keeps only in-frame clonotypes and omits some of them. The sample contains about 10,000 clones, about 90% of which appear only once. Sequencing was performed on peripheral blood mononuclear cells, taken before stem cell transplant. The receptors originated from a woman aged 55-75 years with acute myeloid leukemia. Some clones in this sample may be carry-over from other donors' samples. Both conserved end residues are trimmed from each CDR3. Expanded clones get a size class; other rows say once, few or many, or leave the size out.

v_call,clone_size,cdr3_aa
TRBV7-9,once,ASSLRQGAAEAF
TRBV11-2,.,ASSRSGGISYGYT
TRBV11-2,once,ASSPLSYEQY
TRBV25-1,.,ASSPTGVYGYT
TRBV2,.,ASSQILGQGSTDTQY
TRBV10-1,.,ASSEGTSGRRDTQY
TRBV6-5,large,ASSGTAGYGYT
TRBV4-1,once,ASSLGTGRAEQF
TRBV28,.,ASSSSGTSGSLAQY
TRBV20-1,.,SARDNYGYT
TRBV27,.,ASRSFMTYEQY
TRBV11-3,once,ASSLSTDTQY
TRBV19,.,ASSGQTWNTGELF
TRBV11-3,.,ASSFEHNEQF
TRBV4-1,once,ASSQGTSGGYEQY
TRBV6-5,.,ASSYSGQGGQPQH
TRBV6-5,.,ASTPGVSLGGYT
TRBV11-2,.,ASSLYGVGGTEAF
TRBV28,.,ASRLDRVTEAF
TRBV9,few,ASSQSGTGELF
TRBV9,.,ASSVGPDTEAF
TRBV7-2,.,ASSLMQGRDSPLH